These 27 T cell receptor beta chains were all obtained from the same sample, sequenced in a study of shared clonotypes between healthy human individuals. Data came from immunoSEQ multiplex PCR; TCRdb stores just in-frame clones and leaves some out. The table lists about 2.4 million clones, 80% to 95% of them singletons, with about 0.34% in the top ten. Sequencing was done on a sample of naive CD4+ T cells from PBMCs. The subset here: CD45RA+ positively selected. The receptors derive from a man younger than 35 in good health. Some clones in this sample may be carry-over from other donors' samples.

The CDR3 loop reads CASSQWGGSFRNEQYF. The CDR3 region has the DNA TGTGCCTCGTCCCAATGGGGCGGGAGTTTCCGGAACGAGCAGTACTTC. The chain uses TRBV19 and TRBJ2-7; 7 nucleotides align to TRBD2. Germline lookup yields CDR1 LNHDA and CDR2 SQIVND (reference sequence). With V trimmed by 11 bases and J by 5 bases, 21 bases remained unmatched. The CDR3 extends over 16 amino acids.

V and J are TRBV10-1 and TRBJ2-7, with D unclear. V was pared by 2 bases and J by 6 bases, with 11 bases between. The CDR3 covers 13 residues. Germline loops: CDR1 WNHNN, CDR2 SYGVQD (reference sequence). The CDR3 sequence is CASSENGPFEQYF. Written as DNA, the CDR3 is TGCGCCAGCAGTGAGAATGGACCGTTCGAGCAGTACTTC.

As concerns this clone: At the DNA level, this CDR3 is encoded by other sequences in the same sample as well. The chain combines TRBV27 with TRBJ2-5, with D possibly TRBD1 on 6 matching bases. Germline-derived CDR1 and CDR2 are MNHEY and SMNVEV (reference sequence). Trimming pared 5 bases from V and 5 bases from J, leaving 12 bases between. The CDR3 has 13 amino acids. CDR3 DNA sequence: TGTGCCAGCAGTCCCAGGGGTCGGGAGACCCAGTACTTC. It yields the protein CASSPRGRETQYF.

V usage is TRBV9 and J usage is TRBJ2-1, with D possibly matching TRBD2 (5 bases). The germline V gene has CDR1 SGDLS and CDR2 YYNGEE. Deletions cut 4 bases from V and 4 bases from J, with 15 bases between. The CDR3 spans 15 residues. The CDR3: CASSPRRLAYNEQFF. CDR3 bases: TGTGCCAGCAGCCCGCGGAGGCTAGCTTACAATGAGCAGTTCTTC.

The chain is built from TRBV10-3 and TRBJ2-3; 8 bases are a match to TRBD1. CDR3 length equals 13 residues. Germline trimming cut 5 bases from V and 4 bases from J; bases unmatched to any gene: 2. CDR1 ENHRY and CDR2 SYGVKD come from the germline V gene. The CDR3, as DNA: TGTGCCATCAGTCGGACAGGGCCAGATACGCAGTATTTT. Its protein is CAISRTGPDTQYF.

This clone was seen a single time. V is TRBV7-8 and J is TRBJ2-4; weak D call: TRBD1 (5 bases). Trimming removed 3 bases at V and 3 bases at J, with 15 bases between. The germline gives CDR1 SGHVS, CDR2 FQNEAQ. The CDR3 contains 16 residues. The CDR3 sequence is CASSLLGPRGKNIQYF. CDR3 nucleotides: TGTGCCAGCAGCTTGTTGGGGCCTAGGGGCAAAAACATTCAGTACTTC.

This chain connects TRBV7-3 to TRBJ2-3; 12 bases line up with TRBD2. The CDR3 consists of 18 residues. In germline, CDR1 is SGHTA, CDR2 FQGTGA. The J segment lost 1 base and the V segment lost 5 bases, leaving 10 bases of the junction unmatched. CDR3 nucleotides: TGTGCCAGCAGCGTAGGACTAGCGGGACCTAGTGGCACAGATACGCAGTATTTT. This encodes CASSVGLAGPSGTDTQYF.

This clone was counted a single time. The chain couples TRBV6-6 to TRBJ1-2; D remains unclear. The CDR3 extends over 12 amino acids. Per the germline V gene, CDR1 is MNHNY and CDR2 is SVGAGI (reference sequence). V lost 8 bases and J 6 bases, leaving 13 bases between the germline ends. CDR3 nucleotide sequence: TGTGCCAGCTGGGATGGGCCGGATGGCTACACCTTC. As protein: CASWDGPDGYTF.

The chain joins TRBV4-1 to TRBJ2-7; the D gene is possibly TRBD1 (5 bases). Per germline, CDR1 MGHRA and CDR2 YSYEKL. V was shortened by 1 base and J by 6 bases, with 16 bases between the two germline ends. The CDR3 covers 15 residues. CDR3 DNA: TGCGCCAGCAGCCAAGGGACATCGATCGGTGCCGAGCAGTACTTC. This translates into CASSQGTSIGAEQYF.

The chain joins TRBV9 to TRBJ1-1; possibly TRBD1 for D (6 bases). The germline gives CDR1 SGDLS, CDR2 YYNGEE. V was shortened by 4 bases and J by 7 bases, with 14 bases between the two germline ends. CDR3 length: 13 amino acids. This CDR3 reads CASSSHRGGEAFF. In DNA, the CDR3 is TGTGCCAGCAGCTCCCATAGGGGGGGTGAAGCTTTCTTT. Together with reference TRBV9 and TRBJ1-1, the CDR3 gives the full variable domain: DSGVTQTPKHLITATGQRVTLRCSPRSGDLSVYWYQQSLDQGLQFLIQYYNGEERAKGNILERFSAQQFPDLHSELNLSSLELGDSALYFCASSSHRGGEAFFGQGTRLTVV.

The rearrangement joins TRBV14 to TRBJ2-1; maybe TRBD1 (7 bases). CDR3 length: 15 amino acids. From germline, CDR1 is SGHDN and CDR2 FVKESK. V shed 4 bases and J shed 3 bases, with 13 bases lying between them. CDR3 DNA sequence: TGTGCCAGCAGCCTTGGGCGGGACAGCTACAATGAGCAGTTCTTC. As protein: CASSLGRDSYNEQFF.

The chain combines TRBV9 with TRBJ2-7; D possibly corresponds to TRBD1 (6 bases). With 0 bases removed from V and 0 bases from J, the gap between germline ends came to 10 bases. The germline V gene has CDR1 SGDLS and CDR2 YYNGEE. This CDR3 has 15 amino acids. In DNA, the CDR3 is TGTGCCAGCAGCGTAGAAGGGACACCCTCCTACGAGCAGTACTTC. It codes for CASSVEGTPSYEQYF.

Concerning this clone itself: Other nucleotide sequences in the sample specify the same CDR3. The gene calls are TRBV6-6 and TRBJ2-7, with 8 bases matching TRBD1. CDR3 length equals 14 residues. V lost 2 bases to trimming and J lost 2 bases; unmatched junction nucleotides: 2. CDR1 and CDR2 from the germline V gene are MNHNY and SVGAGI (reference sequence). The CDR3 loop is CASSYGQGPYEQYF. The CDR3 DNA follows: TGTGCCAGCAGTTACGGACAGGGTCCCTACGAGCAGTACTTC.

J is TRBJ1-2 and V is TRBV28, with TRBD1 as a possible D gene (5 bases). V was pared by 2 bases and J by 0 bases, with 10 bases between. Per germline, CDR1 MDHEN and CDR2 SYDVKM. This CDR3 has 15 residues. CDR3 in amino acids: CASSLVQEANYGYTF. DNA of the CDR3: TGTGCCAGCAGTTTAGTACAGGAAGCTAACTATGGCTACACCTTC.

The V and J genes are TRBV28 and TRBJ1-5; D is perhaps TRBD1 (5 bases). Germline assignment: CDR1 MDHEN and CDR2 SYDVKM. This CDR3 contains 19 residues. V lost 4 bases and J 1 base, leaving 23 bases between the germline ends. The CDR3: CASSSQGRAPSRSNQPQHF. The DNA for the CDR3 is TGTGCCAGCAGTTCCCAGGGAAGGGCCCCCAGTAGAAGCAATCAGCCCCAGCATTTT.

The chain joins TRBV30 to TRBJ1-5, with D possibly TRBD1 on 5 matching bases. The ends were cut back, 0 bases at V and 7 bases at J, with 13 bases in the middle. The CDR3 is 14 residues long. Germline loops: CDR1 GTSNPN, CDR2 SVGIG (reference sequence). The DNA for the CDR3 is TGTGCCTGGAGTGTCGGACCCTGGGACCAGCCCCAGCATTTT. Protein product: CAWSVGPWDQPQHF.

V usage is TRBV19 and J usage is TRBJ2-5; possible D gene TRBD1, 5 bases. Germline assignment: CDR1 LNHDA and CDR2 SQIVND (reference sequence). V shed 5 bases and J shed 9 bases, with 16 bases lying between them. This CDR3 has 13 amino acids. The CDR3 coding sequence is TGTGCCAGTAGTCTCGGCGGACAATCCGCCCAGTACTTC. This translates into CASSLGGQSAQYF. The full variable domain, rest sourced from reference TRBV19 and TRBJ2-5, is DGGITQSPKYLFRKEGQNVTLSCEQNLNHDAMYWYRQDPGQGLRLIYYSQIVNDFQKGDIAEGYSVSREKKESFPLTVTSAQKNPTAFYLCASSLGGQSAQYFGPGTRLLVL.

The chain combines TRBV11-2 with TRBJ2-7; TRBD2 is a possible D gene (5 bases). Germline V CDR1 and CDR2: SGHAT, FQNNGV. Deletions cut 3 bases from V and 3 bases from J, with 12 bases between. The length of the CDR3 is 14 residues. Written as DNA, the CDR3 is TGTGCCAGCAGCTTGTGGGCGGGCCGCTACGAGCAGTACTTC. Translated, it gives CASSLWAGRYEQYF.

The chain is built from TRBV4-3 and TRBJ1-6; D is uncertain. The germline V gene encodes CDR1 LGHNA and CDR2 YSLEER. The length of the CDR3 is 16 residues. The V end was cut by 4 bases, the J end by 7 bases, with 17 bases between. The CDR3 spells CASSPKAVAGNSPLHF. In DNA form, the CDR3 reads TGCGCCAGCAGCCCAAAGGCAGTGGCGGGGAATTCACCCCTCCACTTT.

As concerns this clone: Other DNA sequences in this specimen translate into the identical CDR3. J is TRBJ2-7 and V is TRBV28; the match to TRBD2 covers 11 bases. The CDR3 is 15 residues long. From germline, CDR1 is MDHEN and CDR2 SYDVKM. V dropped 2 bases and J dropped 3; count of bases not matched to a gene: 3. The CDR3 DNA reads TGTGCCAGCAGTTTACGGCTAGCGGGAGGCTACGAGCAGTACTTC. It codes for CASSLRLAGGYEQYF. The complete variable domain, with remaining parts taken from reference TRBV28 and TRBJ2-7, reads DVKVTQSSRYLVKRTGEKVFLECVQDMDHENMFWYRQDPGLGLRLIYFSYDVKMKEKGDIPEGYSVSREKKERFSLILESASTNQTSMYLCASSLRLAGGYEQYFGPGTRLTVT.

The V gene is TRBV4-1, the J gene TRBJ2-7, with D possibly being TRBD1 (5 bases). The germline gives CDR1 MGHRA, CDR2 YSYEKL. The CDR3 spans 16 residues. With 4 bases removed from V and 2 bases from J, the gap between germline ends came to 18 bases. This CDR3 reads CASSRGRRGSPYEQYF. The DNA of the CDR3 is TGCGCCAGCAGCCGGGGAAGAAGGGGCAGTCCCTACGAGCAGTACTTC.

This chain uses TRBV5-1 with TRBJ2-5; TRBD2 matches 10 bases. CDR1 is SGHRS, CDR2 YFSETQ, per germline. The V and J ends lost 2 bases and 4 bases, in that order; junction bases with no gene match: 8. The CDR3 is made up of 16 amino acids. CDR3 sequence reads: CASSLPSGRAGETQYF. The CDR3 nucleotides read TGCGCCAGCAGCTTACCCAGCGGGAGGGCTGGAGAGACCCAGTACTTC.

The chain recombines TRBV28 with TRBJ1-1; D perhaps matches TRBD1 (6 bases). The CDR3 runs to 13 residues. Germline lookup yields CDR1 MDHEN and CDR2 SYDVKM. V was trimmed by 7 bases and J by 4 bases, leaving 13 bases between them. The CDR3 region has the DNA TGTGCCAGCACCGCCTCAGGGGCCACTGAAGCTTTCTTT. The encoded protein is CASTASGATEAFF.

The gene calls are TRBV7-9 and TRBJ2-3, with a possible D match to TRBD2 (6 bases). CDR3 size: 16 residues. Trimming took off 2 bases at V and 4 bases at J, with 16 bases between the two ends. CDR1 and CDR2 (germline): SEHNR, FQNEAQ (reference sequence). The CDR3: CASSLPGTERADTQYF. In DNA, the CDR3 is TGTGCCAGCAGCTTACCAGGGACCGAGCGGGCAGATACGCAGTATTTT.

V usage is TRBV6-1 and J usage is TRBJ1-2; weak D call: TRBD1 (5 bases). V lost 10 bases to trimming and J lost 1 base, with 16 bases between them. The CDR3 is 14 amino acids. CDR1 and CDR2 from the germline V gene are MNHNS and SASEGT. Here the CDR3 DNA reads TGTGCCACCCCGGGTGGGGCCCTTAACTATGGCTACACCTTC. This sequence encodes CATPGGALNYGYTF.

This chain joins TRBV5-1 and TRBJ1-4; a weak D match, TRBD1 (5 bases). The V gene lost 0 bases and the J gene lost 5 bases, with 14 bases spanning the gap. CDR3 length: 16 amino acids. Germline V gene sequence: CDR1 SGHRS, CDR2 YFSETQ. CDR3 sequence (DNA): TGCGCCAGCAGCTTGGGGGCGACAGATTCCAATGAAAAACTGTTTTTT. It translates to CASSLGATDSNEKLFF.

V and J are TRBV5-1 and TRBJ2-1; D is unclear. CDR1 SGHRS and CDR2 YFSETQ come from the germline V gene. The V and J ends lost 1 base and 9 bases respectively, with 8 bases between them. The CDR3 sequence is 12 residues long. CDR3 amino acids: CASSLRRFEQFF. The CDR3 nucleotides are TGCGCCAGCAGCTTGAGGAGATTTGAGCAGTTCTTC.